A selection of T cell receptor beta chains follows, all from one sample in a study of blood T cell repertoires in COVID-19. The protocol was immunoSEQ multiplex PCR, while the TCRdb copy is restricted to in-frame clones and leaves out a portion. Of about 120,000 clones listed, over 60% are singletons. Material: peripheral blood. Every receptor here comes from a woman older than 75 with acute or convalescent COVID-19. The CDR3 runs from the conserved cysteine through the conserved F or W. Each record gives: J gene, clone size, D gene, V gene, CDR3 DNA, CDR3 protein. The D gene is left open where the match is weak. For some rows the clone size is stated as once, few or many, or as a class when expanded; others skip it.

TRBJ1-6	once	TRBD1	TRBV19	TGTGCCAGTGGAGACAGGGGACGTCCACCCCTCCACTTT	CASGDRGRPPLHF
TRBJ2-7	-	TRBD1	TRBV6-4	TGTGCCAGCAGTGACTCAAGGGACAGGGGGATTTCCTACGAGCAGTACTTC	CASSDSRDRGISYEQYF
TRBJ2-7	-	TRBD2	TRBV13	TGTGCCAGCAGCTTCTCTCTAGCGGGGGATCGGTCCTACGAGCAGTACTTC	CASSFSLAGDRSYEQYF
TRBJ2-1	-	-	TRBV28	TGTGCCAGCAGTTTACGTCGGTACAATGAGCAGTTCTTC	CASSLRRYNEQFF
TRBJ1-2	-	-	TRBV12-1	TGTGCCAGCAGCCATTGGGACAGTAAAGTTGGCTACACCTTC	CASSHWDSKVGYTF
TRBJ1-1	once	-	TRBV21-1	TGTGCCCCCAGGGAGGGCCCGAACACTGAAGCTTTCTTT	CAPREGPNTEAFF
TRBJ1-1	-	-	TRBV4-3	TGCGCCAGCAGCCAAGCTCGGGACTCCAGCATGAACACTGAAGCTTTCTTT	CASSQARDSSMNTEAFF
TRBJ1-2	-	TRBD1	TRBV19	TGTGCCAGTAGTATCCGAGCTTCACCCGGGACAGCTAACTATGGCTACACCTTC	CASSIRASPGTANYGYTF
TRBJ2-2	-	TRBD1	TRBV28	TGTGCCAGCAAGGGACAGGGGTCGTCCGGGGAGCTGTTTTTT	CASKGQGSSGELFF
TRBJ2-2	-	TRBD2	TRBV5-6	TGTGCCAGCAGCCCCGCTTGGGGGGGGAAAACCGGGGAGCTGTTTTTT	CASSPAWGGKTGELFF
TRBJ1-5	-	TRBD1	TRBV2	TGTGCCAGCAGTGAAGCGGAAGGGACAGAGCAGCATTTT	CASSEAEGTEQHF
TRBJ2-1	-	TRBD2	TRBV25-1	TGTGCCAGCAGTGATATTGGCGGGAGGGCCGGGTTAAATGAGCAGTTCTTC	CASSDIGGRAGLNEQFF
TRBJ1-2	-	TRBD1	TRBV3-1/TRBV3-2	TGTGCCAGCAGCCCGCGACAGGGAAGCTATGGCTACACCTTC	CASSPRQGSYGYTF
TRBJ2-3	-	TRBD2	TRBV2	TGTGCCAGCGGGACTAGCGGGAGAAATACGCAGTATTTT	CASGTSGRNTQYF
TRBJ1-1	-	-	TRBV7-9	TGTGCCAGCAGCTTGCAGGGTGACACTGAAGCTTTCTTT	CASSLQGDTEAFF
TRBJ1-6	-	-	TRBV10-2	TGCGCCAGCAGGATGCAGACAGGAGAAAATTCACCCCTCCACTTT	CASRMQTGENSPLHF
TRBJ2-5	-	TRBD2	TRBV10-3	TGTGCCATCAGTGAGAGGCGGGGGGGCCAAGAGACCCAGTACTTC	CAISERRGGQETQYF
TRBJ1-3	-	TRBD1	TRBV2	TGTGCCAGCAGGAATTACAGGGGGGTGGCTGGAAACACCATATATTTT	CASRNYRGVAGNTIYF
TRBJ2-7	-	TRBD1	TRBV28	TGTGCCAGCAGCTCCGTCGGGACAGGGGACGAGCAGTACTTC	CASSSVGTGDEQYF
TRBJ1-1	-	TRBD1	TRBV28	TGTGCCAGCAGTTTGCGGGACAGGGGGGCGGCTTTCTTT	CASSLRDRGAAFF
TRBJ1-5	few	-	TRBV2	TGTGCCAGCAGTGATATGTATCAGCCCCAGCATTTT	CASSDMYQPQHF
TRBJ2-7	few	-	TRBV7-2	TGTGCCAGCAGCTTAGATGCCTCCAGTCCCTACGAGCAGTACTTC	CASSLDASSPYEQYF
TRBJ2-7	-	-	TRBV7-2	TGTGCCAGCAGCTCCGTCCTTGACAGGGAGCAGTACTTC	CASSSVLDREQYF